The TCR beta chain under discussion was sequenced for a study of CD8+CD57+ T cells in acquired aplastic anemia. Across the study: The average for DNA from sorted CD4+ and CD8+ cells was roughly 3 ug. Broader study findings: In common between the patients and the controls were twenty-nine CD8+ CDR3 sequences.

The template for TCR beta VDJ and CDR3 sequence profiling was genomic DNA. In TCRdb, the reads were re-called with MiXCR into one record per CDR3 protein. The repertoire includes 190,000 or so distinct CDR3 sequences, less than 50% of them detected once, and about 1.8% sits in the top ten. Germline CDR1 reads DFQATT; CDR2 reads SNEGSKA (reference sequence). CDR3 size: 16 residues. Patients selected for sequencing had displayed CD8+CD57+ cell expansion by flow cytometry. Every one of the patients had aplastic anemia (severe, acquired). Only a few counts were recorded for this clonotype. Its antigen is still unknown. Just one base apart from a much larger clone, this may be a read error.

Source material: sorted CD4+, CD8+, or CD8+CD57+ T cells (not recorded which) from PBMCs. The source is a human donor with aplastic anemia. The rearrangement links TRBV20-1 to TRBJ2-7; 11 bases align to TRBD2. CDR3 sequence: CSARVLRASGGYGQYF. For the CDR3, the DNA is TGCAGTGCTAGAGTTTTGAGGGCTAGCGGGGGGTACGGGCAGTACTTC.